A selection of T cell receptor beta chains follows, all from one sample in a study of glioma-infiltrating T cells after dendritic cell vaccination. The data were produced by immunoSEQ multiplex PCR, yet TCRdb's version contains in-frame clones alone and is incomplete. Of approximately 100,000 clones listed, roughly 76% are singletons. The source was blood, collected before dendritic cell vaccination. The receptors were gathered from a human donor with glioblastoma. Each CDR3 is given with its conserved first and last residue. Fields, in order: CDR3 length, V gene, clone size, J gene, D gene, CDR3 DNA, CDR3 protein. D genes are given only for firm matches. Rows may omit the clone size; those that give it use once, few, many or a size class.

CDR3 length: 18
V gene: TRBV9
clone size: .
J gene: TRBJ1-2
D gene: TRBD1
CDR3 DNA: TGTGCCAGCAGCGTATTCCCGAGGGACAGGGGAGAAATTTATGGCTACACCTTC
CDR3 protein: CASSVFPRDRGEIYGYTF

CDR3 length: 13
V gene: TRBV5-1
clone size: .
J gene: TRBJ2-1
D gene: TRBD2
CDR3 DNA: TGCGCCAGCCGGGGGGGAACATACAATGAGCAGTTCTTC
CDR3 protein: CASRGGTYNEQFF

CDR3 length: 14
V gene: TRBV15
clone size: .
J gene: TRBJ1-2
D gene: .
CDR3 DNA: TGTGCCACCAGCCGTGCAGGGATAATATATGGCTACACCTTC
CDR3 protein: CATSRAGIIYGYTF

CDR3 length: 14
V gene: TRBV7-2
clone size: few
J gene: TRBJ1-1
D gene: .
CDR3 DNA: TGTGCCAGCAGCCCCCAAGGCCGGAGGACTGAAGCTTTCTTT
CDR3 protein: CASSPQGRRTEAFF

CDR3 length: 12
V gene: TRBV19
clone size: .
J gene: TRBJ2-7
D gene: .
CDR3 DNA: TGTGCCAGTAGTCCAAGTGGCGGCGAGCAGTACTTC
CDR3 protein: CASSPSGGEQYF

CDR3 length: 13
V gene: TRBV19
clone size: .
J gene: TRBJ1-1
D gene: .
CDR3 DNA: TGTGCCAGTAGTATCTCGCAGAACACCGAAGCTTTCTTT
CDR3 protein: CASSISQNTEAFF

CDR3 length: 14
V gene: TRBV28
clone size: .
J gene: TRBJ1-1
D gene: .
CDR3 DNA: TGTGCCAGCTGGGGAAGGGGATTCGGCACTGAAGCTTTCTTT
CDR3 protein: CASWGRGFGTEAFF

CDR3 length: 19
V gene: TRBV19
clone size: .
J gene: TRBJ1-6
D gene: TRBD1
CDR3 DNA: TGTGCCAGTAGTATACAGACAGGGTACGGAACGTCCTATAATTCCCCCCTCCACTTT
CDR3 protein: CASSIQTGYGTSYNSPLHF

CDR3 length: 13
V gene: TRBV5-6
clone size: .
J gene: TRBJ2-1
D gene: .
CDR3 DNA: TGTGCCAGCAGCTTGGCCGGGGGCAATGAGCAGTTCTTC
CDR3 protein: CASSLAGGNEQFF

CDR3 length: 14
V gene: TRBV29-1
clone size: .
J gene: TRBJ1-2
D gene: .
CDR3 DNA: TGCAGCGTGGGCAACCGCGAACGCTACTATGGCTACACCTTC
CDR3 protein: CSVGNRERYYGYTF

CDR3 length: 12
V gene: TRBV11-3
clone size: .
J gene: TRBJ1-3
D gene: .
CDR3 DNA: TGTGCCAGCAGCTTGGCCGTGGGACTGCCGTATTTT
CDR3 protein: CASSLAVGLPYF